Sequencing of this T cell receptor (beta chain) was carried out in a study of blood T cell repertoires in COVID-19. The CDR3 totals 16 residues. Trimming at V came to 2 bases and at J to 6 bases, leaving 12 bases not matched to a gene. Germline-derived CDR1 and CDR2 are KGHSH and LQKENI. In the original processing: Using reference gene primer amplification, nucleated cell counts were estimated. Only in-frame clones appear in the TCRdb table, and some are missing; sequencing was by immunoSEQ multiplex PCR. V and J calls and clone size follow that table, whereas D and trimming were derived from the DNA. The sample has a few hundred thousand clones, 87% seen once. Cohorts were determined from participant-reported clinical history.

The rearrangement joins TRBV18 to TRBJ1-2, with TRBD1 matching over 7 bases. The material sequenced was PBMCs or T cells enriched from blood (not recorded which). The TCR comes from a young man with acute COVID-19. The CDR3 DNA reads as TGTGCCAGCTCACCATATGTAGACAGGGACAATGATGGCTACACCTTC. It specifies CASSPYVDRDNDGYTF.